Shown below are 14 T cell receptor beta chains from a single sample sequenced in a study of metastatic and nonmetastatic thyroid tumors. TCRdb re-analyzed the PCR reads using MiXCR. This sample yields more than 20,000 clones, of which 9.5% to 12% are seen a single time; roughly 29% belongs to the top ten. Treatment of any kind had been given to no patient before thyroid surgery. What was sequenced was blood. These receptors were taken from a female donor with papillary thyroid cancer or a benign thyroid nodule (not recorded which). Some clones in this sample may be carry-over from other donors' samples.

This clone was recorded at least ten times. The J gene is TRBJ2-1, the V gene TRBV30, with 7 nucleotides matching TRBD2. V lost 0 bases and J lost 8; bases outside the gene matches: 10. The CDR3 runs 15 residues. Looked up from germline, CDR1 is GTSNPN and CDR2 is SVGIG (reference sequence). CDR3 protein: CAWSVRGRARDEQFF. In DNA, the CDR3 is TGTGCCTGGAGTGTACGTGGGAGGGCCCGGGATGAGCAGTTCTTC.

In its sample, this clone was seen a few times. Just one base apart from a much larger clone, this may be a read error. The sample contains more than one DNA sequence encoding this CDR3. The CDR3 here is CATSRGGVPDTQYF. The CDR3 DNA follows: TGTGCCACCAGTAGAGGGGGGGTCCCAGATACGCAGTATTTT. The rearrangement joins TRBV15 to TRBJ2-3, with D maybe TRBD2 (7 bases). Germline CDR1 is LNHNV and CDR2 is YYDKDF (reference sequence). The CDR3 loop spans 14 amino acids. The entire variable domain, with the rest obtained from reference TRBV15 and TRBJ2-3, is as follows: DAMVIQNPRYQVTQFGKPVTLSCSQTLNHNVMYWYQQKSSQAPKLLFHYYDKDFNNEADTPDNFQSRRPNTSFCFLDIRSPGLGDTAMYLCATSRGGVPDTQYFGPGTRLTVL.

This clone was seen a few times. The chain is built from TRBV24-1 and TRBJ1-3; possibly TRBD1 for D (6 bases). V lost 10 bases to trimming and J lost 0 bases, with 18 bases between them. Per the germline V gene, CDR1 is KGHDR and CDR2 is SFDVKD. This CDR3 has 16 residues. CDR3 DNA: TGTGCCACGGAAGGGCCAGGGGACTTCTCTGGAAACACCATATATTTT. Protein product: CATEGPGDFSGNTIYF.

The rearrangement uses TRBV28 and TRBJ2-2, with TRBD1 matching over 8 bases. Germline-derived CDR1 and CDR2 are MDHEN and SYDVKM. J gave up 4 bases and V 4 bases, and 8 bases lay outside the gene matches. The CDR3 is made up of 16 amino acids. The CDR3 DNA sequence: TGTGCCAGCAGTTCCTCCGGTACAGGGGGCACCGGGGAGCTGTTTTTT. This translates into CASSSSGTGGTGELFF.

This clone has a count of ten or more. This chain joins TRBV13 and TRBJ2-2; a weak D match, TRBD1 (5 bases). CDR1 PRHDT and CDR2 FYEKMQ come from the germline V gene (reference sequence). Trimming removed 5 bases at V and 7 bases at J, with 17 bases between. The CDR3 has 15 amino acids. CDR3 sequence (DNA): TGTGCCAGCAGCCGGAAGGGGCAGATCATCGGGGAGCTGTTTTTT. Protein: CASSRKGQIIGELFF.

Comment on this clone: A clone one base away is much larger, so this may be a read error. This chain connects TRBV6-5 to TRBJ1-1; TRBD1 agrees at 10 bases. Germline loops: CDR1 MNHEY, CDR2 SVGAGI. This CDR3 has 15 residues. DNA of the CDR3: TGTGCCAGCATTTACGTCGGGACAGGGGTCACTGAAGCTTTTTTT. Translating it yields CASIYVGTGVTEAFF.

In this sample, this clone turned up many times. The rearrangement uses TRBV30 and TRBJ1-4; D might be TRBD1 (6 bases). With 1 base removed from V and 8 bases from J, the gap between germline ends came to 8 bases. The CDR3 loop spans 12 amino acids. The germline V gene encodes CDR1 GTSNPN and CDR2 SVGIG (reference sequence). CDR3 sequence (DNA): TGTGCCTGGAGTGGGACAGTCGAAAAACTGTTTTTT. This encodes CAWSGTVEKLFF.

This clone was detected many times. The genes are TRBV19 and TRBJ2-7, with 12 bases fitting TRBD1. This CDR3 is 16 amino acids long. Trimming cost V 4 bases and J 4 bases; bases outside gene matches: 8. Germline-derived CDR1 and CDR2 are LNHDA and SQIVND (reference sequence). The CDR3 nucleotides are TGTGCCAGTAGTACTCCCCGGGGACAGGGGGCGTACGAGCAGTACTTC. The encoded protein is CASSTPRGQGAYEQYF.

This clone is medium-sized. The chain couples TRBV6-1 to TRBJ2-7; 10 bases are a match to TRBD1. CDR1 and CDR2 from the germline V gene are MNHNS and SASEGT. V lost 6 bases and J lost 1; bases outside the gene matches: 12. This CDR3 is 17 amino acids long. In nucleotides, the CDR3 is TGTGCCAGCAGGAGGGACAGGGGAGGGGCCAGTTCCTACGAGCAGTACTTC. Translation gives CASRRDRGGASSYEQYF.

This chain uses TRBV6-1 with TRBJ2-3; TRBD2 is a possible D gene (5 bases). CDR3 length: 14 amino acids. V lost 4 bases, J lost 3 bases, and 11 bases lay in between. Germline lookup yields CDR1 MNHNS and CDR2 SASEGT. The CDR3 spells CASSGGFPTDTQYF. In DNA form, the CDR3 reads TGTGCCAGCAGTGGAGGGTTTCCTACAGATACGCAGTATTTT.

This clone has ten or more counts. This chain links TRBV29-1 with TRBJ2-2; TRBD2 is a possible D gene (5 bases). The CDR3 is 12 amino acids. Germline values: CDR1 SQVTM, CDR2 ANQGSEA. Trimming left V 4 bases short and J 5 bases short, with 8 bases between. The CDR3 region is CSVAPGTGELFF. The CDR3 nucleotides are TGCAGCGTTGCCCCGGGGACCGGGGAGCTGTTTTTT.

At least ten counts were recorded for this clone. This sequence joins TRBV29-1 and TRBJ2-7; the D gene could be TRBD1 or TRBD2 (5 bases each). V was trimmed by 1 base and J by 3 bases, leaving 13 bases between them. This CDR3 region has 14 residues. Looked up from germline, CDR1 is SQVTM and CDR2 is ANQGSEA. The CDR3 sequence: CSVEGRDGDYEQYF. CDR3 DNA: TGCAGCGTTGAAGGCAGGGACGGAGACTACGAGCAGTACTTC.

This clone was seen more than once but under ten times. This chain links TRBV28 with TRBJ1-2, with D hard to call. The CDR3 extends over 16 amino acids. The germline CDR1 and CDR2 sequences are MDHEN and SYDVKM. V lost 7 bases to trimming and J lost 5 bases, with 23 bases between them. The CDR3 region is CASISFIGVSLYGYTF. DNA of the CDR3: TGTGCCAGCATCTCCTTTATAGGCGTCAGTCTTTATGGCTACACCTTC.

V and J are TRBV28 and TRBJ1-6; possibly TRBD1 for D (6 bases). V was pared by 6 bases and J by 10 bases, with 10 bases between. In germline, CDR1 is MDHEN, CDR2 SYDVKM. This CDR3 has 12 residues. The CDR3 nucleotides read TGTGCCAGCAGACTCGGGGGCTCACCCCTCCACTTT. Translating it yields CASRLGGSPLHF.